This TCR beta chain was profiled in a study of OX40 agonist ivuxolimab in advanced cancers. On the study more broadly: Antecedent anti-PD-1, anti-PD-L1 or anti-CTLA-4 therapy was permissible, with roughly 40% having received some. Findings and caveats of the study: Among T cells, CD8+ cells averaged more expanded clones than CD4+ cells. Antigen specificity remained undetermined for the expanded peripheral T cells.

Remarks on this clone: What it binds is unknown.

The timepoints at which blood was sampled were baseline, cycle 4 day 1, and cycle 7 day 1. The repertoire was sequenced with immunoSEQ multiplex PCR; TCRdb's copy has only in-frame clones and lacks some. In the table there are roughly 40,000 clones, 82% of which are singletons. The germline gives CDR1 MNHNY, CDR2 SVGAGI (reference sequence). Trimming cost V 5 bases and J 5 bases; bases outside gene matches: 11. The CDR3 is made up of 16 amino acids. The sample here was CD4+ or CD8+ T cells sorted from blood, taken in a trial of the OX40 agonist ivuxolimab. The V gene is TRBV6-6, the J gene TRBJ2-2, with 7 bases identical to TRBD2. This sequence was found in an adult with an advanced solid tumor such as melanoma, head and neck, liver or kidney cancer. In DNA form, the CDR3 reads TGTGCCAGCAGTGGGAGGGGTCTAGGTGGAACCGGGGAGCTGTTTTTT. Residues: CASSGRGLGGTGELFF.